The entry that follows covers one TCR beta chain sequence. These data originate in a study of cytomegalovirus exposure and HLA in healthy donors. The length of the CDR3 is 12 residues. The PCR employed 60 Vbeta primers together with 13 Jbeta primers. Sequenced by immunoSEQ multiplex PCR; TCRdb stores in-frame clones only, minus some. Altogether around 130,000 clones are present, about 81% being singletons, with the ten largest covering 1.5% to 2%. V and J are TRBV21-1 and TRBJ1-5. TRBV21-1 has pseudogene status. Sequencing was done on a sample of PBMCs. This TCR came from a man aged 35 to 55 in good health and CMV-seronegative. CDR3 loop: CASSKGEQPQHF. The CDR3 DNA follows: TGTGCCAGCAGCAAAGGGGAGCAGCCCCAGCATTTT.